This T cell receptor beta chain is from a study of PD-L1 blockade in urothelial cancer. The V and J ends lost 0 bases and 1 base respectively, with 13 bases between them. The germline gives CDR1 SGDLS, CDR2 YYNGEE. The CDR3 is 16 amino acids. In the case of this clone: Its antigen is undetermined.

Overall study results and limits: Durable-benefit cases showed more tumor-associated blood clone expansion at 3 weeks.

Regarding time point: pretreatment peripheral blood. The table came from immunoSEQ multiplex PCR; TCRdb's copy has only in-frame clones and leaves some out. Among about 87,000 clones listed, 65% to 85% were seen once. The receptor was derived from a man in his sixties with urothelial cancer. The sample consisted of PBMCs, taken around atezolizumab (anti-PD-L1) treatment. The chain is built from TRBV9 and TRBJ2-5; a possible D gene is TRBD2 (6 bases). The CDR3 region has the DNA TGTGCCAGCAGCGTAGATCCCGGGGGAGGCCAAGAGACCCAGTACTTC. Protein: CASSVDPGGGQETQYF.